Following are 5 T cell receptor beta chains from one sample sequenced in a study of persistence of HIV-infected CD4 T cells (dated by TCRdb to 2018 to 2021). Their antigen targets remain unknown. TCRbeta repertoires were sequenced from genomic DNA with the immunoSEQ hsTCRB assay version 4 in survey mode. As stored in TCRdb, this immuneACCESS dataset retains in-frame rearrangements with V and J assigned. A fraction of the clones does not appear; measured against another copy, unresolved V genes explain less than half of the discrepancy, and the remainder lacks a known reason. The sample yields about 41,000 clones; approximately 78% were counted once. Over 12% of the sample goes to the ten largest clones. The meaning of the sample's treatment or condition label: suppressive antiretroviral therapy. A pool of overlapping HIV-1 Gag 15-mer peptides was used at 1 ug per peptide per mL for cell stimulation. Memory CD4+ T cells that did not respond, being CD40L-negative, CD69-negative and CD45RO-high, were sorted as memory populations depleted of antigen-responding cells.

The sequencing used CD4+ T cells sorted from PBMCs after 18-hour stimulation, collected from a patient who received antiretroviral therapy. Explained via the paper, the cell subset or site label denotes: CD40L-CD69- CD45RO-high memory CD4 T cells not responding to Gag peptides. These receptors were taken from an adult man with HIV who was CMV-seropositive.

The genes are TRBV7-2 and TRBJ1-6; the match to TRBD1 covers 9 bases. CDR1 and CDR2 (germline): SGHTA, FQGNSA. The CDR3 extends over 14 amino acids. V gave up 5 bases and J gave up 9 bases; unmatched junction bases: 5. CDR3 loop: CASSHGTGRSPLHF. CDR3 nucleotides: TGTGCCAGCAGCCACGGGACAGGGCGTTCACCCCTCCACTTT. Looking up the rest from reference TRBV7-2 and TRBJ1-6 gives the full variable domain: GAGVSQSPSNKVTEKGKDVELRCDPISGHTALYWYRQSLGQGLEFLIYFQGNSAPDKSGLPSDRFSAERTGGSVSTLTIQRTQQEDSAVYLCASSHGTGRSPLHFGNGTRLTVT.

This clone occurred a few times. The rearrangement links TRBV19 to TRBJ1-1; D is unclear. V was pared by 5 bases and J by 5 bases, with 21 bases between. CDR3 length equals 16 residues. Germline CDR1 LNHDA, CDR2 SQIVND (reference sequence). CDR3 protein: CASSRNPGVMGTEAFF. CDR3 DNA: TGTGCCAGTAGTCGAAACCCTGGGGTAATGGGTACTGAAGCTTTCTTT.

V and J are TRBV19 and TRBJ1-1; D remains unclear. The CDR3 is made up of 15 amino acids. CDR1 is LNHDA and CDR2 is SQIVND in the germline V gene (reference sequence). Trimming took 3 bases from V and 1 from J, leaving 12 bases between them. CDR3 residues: CASSIGWAKNTEAFF. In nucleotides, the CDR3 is TGTGCCAGTAGTATCGGGTGGGCCAAGAACACTGAAGCTTTCTTT.

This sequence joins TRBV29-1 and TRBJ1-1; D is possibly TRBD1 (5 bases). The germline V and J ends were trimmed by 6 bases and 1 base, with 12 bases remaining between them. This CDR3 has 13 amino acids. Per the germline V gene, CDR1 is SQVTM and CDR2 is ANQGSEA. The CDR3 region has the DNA TGCAGCGTCTTGGCAGGGTGGAACACTGAAGCTTTCTTT. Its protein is CSVLAGWNTEAFF.

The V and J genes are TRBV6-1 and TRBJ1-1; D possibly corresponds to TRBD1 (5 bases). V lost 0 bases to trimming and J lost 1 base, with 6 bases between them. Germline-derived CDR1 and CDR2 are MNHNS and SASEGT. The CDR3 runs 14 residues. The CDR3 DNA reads TGTGCCAGCAGTGAAGCGCAGGGGAACACTGAAGCTTTCTTT. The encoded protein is CASSEAQGNTEAFF.